The 9 T cell receptor beta chains below were found in one sample sequenced in a study of beta chain features in type 1 diabetes. Expressed TCRB transcripts got sequenced, as all isolated RNA was reverse transcribed. The assay was immunoSEQ multiplex PCR, and TCRdb's table has in-frame clones only and misses some. The sample yields 300,000 to 450,000 clones, 9.6% seen once. Which antigens these TCRs recognize remains unknown. General study findings and limits: People with Type 1 diabetes carried modestly yet significantly shorter TCRB CDR3s in all four CD4+ subsets.

The source material was central memory CD4+ T cells from blood. These receptors were collected from a man aged 25-40 years with type 1 diabetes.

This clone was picked up many times. The genes are TRBV10-3 and TRBJ2-2; possible D gene TRBD1, 6 bases. The CDR3 is 15 residues long. The V end lost 4 bases, the J end lost 8 bases, and 17 bases lay between the germline ends. From germline, CDR1 is ENHRY and CDR2 SYGVKD. The CDR3 reads CAISGPGQGGGELFF. CDR3 DNA sequence: TGTGCCATCAGTGGCCCGGGACAAGGCGGAGGGGAGCTGTTTTTT.

This clone came up a few times. This chain connects TRBV4-3 to TRBJ2-6; D unclear. The CDR3 contains 19 residues. Trimming took off 0 bases at V and 4 bases at J, with 19 bases between the two ends. The germline gives CDR1 LGHNA, CDR2 YSLEER. The CDR3 is CASSQDIPRSVSGANVLTF. In DNA form, the CDR3 reads TGCGCCAGCAGCCAAGATATCCCTAGATCTGTATCAGGGGCCAACGTCCTGACTTTC.

The rearrangement links TRBV15 to TRBJ1-1; D ambiguous. CDR1 and CDR2 (germline): LNHNV, YYDKDF (reference sequence). V was shortened by 0 bases and J by 6 bases, with 8 bases between the two germline ends. The CDR3 loop spans 13 amino acids. The CDR3 spells CATSRDSGAEAFF. The DNA for the CDR3 is TGTGCCACCAGCAGAGATTCGGGCGCTGAAGCTTTCTTT. The full variable domain, rest sourced from reference TRBV15 and TRBJ1-1, is DAMVIQNPRYQVTQFGKPVTLSCSQTLNHNVMYWYQQKSSQAPKLLFHYYDKDFNNEADTPDNFQSRRPNTSFCFLDIRSPGLGDTAMYLCATSRDSGAEAFFGQGTRLTVV.

The chain combines TRBV7-2 with TRBJ1-4, with 10 bases identical to TRBD1. The trim removed 5 bases at V and 11 bases at J, leaving 14 bases unmatched. CDR3 length: 16 amino acids. Germline CDR1 is SGHTA and CDR2 is FQGNSA. The chain's CDR3 is CASSTRQGASLTKLFF. Written as DNA, the CDR3 is TGTGCCAGCAGCACCCGACAGGGGGCTAGTTTGACCAAACTGTTTTTT.

The sample holds a few counts of this clone. This chain joins TRBV4-1 and TRBJ2-3; 8 bases match TRBD2. This CDR3 is built from 16 residues. Germline lookup yields CDR1 MGHRA and CDR2 YSYEKL. The trim removed 9 bases at V and 4 bases at J, leaving 15 bases unmatched. The CDR3 protein is CARVLFEREGPDTQYF. In nucleotides, the CDR3 is TGCGCCAGGGTGCTTTTTGAACGGGAGGGCCCAGATACGCAGTATTTT.

CDR3 coding DNA: TGTGCCAGCAGACCCCAGCGCGTCAACTACGAGCAGTACTTC. This translates into CASRPQRVNYEQYF. This chain joins TRBV10-3 and TRBJ2-7; unclear D gene. V was cut by 10 bases and J by 3 bases, with 19 bases left in between. Germline loops: CDR1 ENHRY, CDR2 SYGVKD. The CDR3 loop spans 14 amino acids.

This clone was found many times. The rearrangement links TRBV28 to TRBJ2-5; D might be TRBD1 (6 bases). Trimming shortened V by 5 bases and J by 2 bases, and 9 bases separated the two germline ends. This CDR3 region has 13 residues. Germline V lookup: CDR1 MDHEN, CDR2 SYDVKM. In DNA form, the CDR3 reads TGTGCCAGCAGTGGACAGAATCAAGAGACCCAGTACTTC. The encoded protein is CASSGQNQETQYF.

The rearrangement joins TRBV30 to TRBJ2-3, with D perhaps matching TRBD1 (5 bases). Trimming pared 7 bases from V and 2 bases from J, leaving 19 bases between. This CDR3 spans 15 amino acids. Germline lookup yields CDR1 GTSNPN and CDR2 SVGIG (reference sequence). The CDR3 loop reads CASSPPGWNTDTQYF. The CDR3 nucleotides read TGTGCCTCCTCCCCTCCAGGGTGGAACACAGATACGCAGTATTTT.

Written as DNA, the CDR3 is TGTGCCAGCAGTGTCCGGACAGGGGGCAACTATGGCTACACCTTC. It translates to CASSVRTGGNYGYTF. This chain uses TRBV6-1 with TRBJ1-2; 11 positions agree with TRBD1. The CDR3 has 15 residues. Germline CDR1 and CDR2: MNHNS and SASEGT. The V segment lost 4 bases and the J segment 2 bases; nucleotides outside the gene matches: 3.